The 5 T cell receptor beta chains listed next were all sequenced from one sample in a study of T cell changes during pregnancy in multiple sclerosis. The assay was immunoSEQ multiplex PCR, and TCRdb's table has in-frame clones only and misses some. Here the sample spans some 67,000 clones, approximately 92% being singletons. The input for sequencing was peripheral blood, taken in the first trimester of pregnancy. The receptors stem from a female donor with multiple sclerosis, enrolled in a pregnancy study.

The rearrangement uses TRBV5-5 and TRBJ1-2; D perhaps matches TRBD1 (5 bases). V was clipped by 4 bases and J by 4 bases, with 17 bases between them. The CDR3 covers 15 residues. CDR1 and CDR2 from the germline V gene are SGHKS and YYEKEE (reference sequence). The CDR3 protein is CASSLATESVYGYTF. Here the CDR3 DNA reads TGTGCCAGCAGCCTAGCGACAGAGAGCGTCTATGGCTACACCTTC.

J is TRBJ2-1 and V is TRBV19, with 9 positions matching TRBD2. CDR1 is LNHDA, CDR2 SQIVND, per germline (reference sequence). CDR3 size: 16 residues. After removal of 5 bases from V and 5 bases from J, the junction contained 10 bases not matched to a gene. In DNA form, the CDR3 reads TGTGCCAGTAGTCCCCGGGGAGCGGGAGGCCACAATGAGCAGTTCTTC. This sequence encodes CASSPRGAGGHNEQFF.

The chain carries TRBV19 and TRBJ1-5, with a tentative D call TRBD1 (6 bases). Deletions cut 8 bases from V and 1 base from J, with 9 bases between. This CDR3 has 13 residues. Germline V lookup: CDR1 LNHDA, CDR2 SQIVND (reference sequence). The chain's CDR3 is CASGGQSNQPQHF. DNA for the CDR3: TGTGCCAGTGGCGGACAGAGCAATCAGCCCCAGCATTTT. Drawing the rest from reference TRBV19 and TRBJ1-5, the complete variable domain is DGGITQSPKYLFRKEGQNVTLSCEQNLNHDAMYWYRQDPGQGLRLIYYSQIVNDFQKGDIAEGYSVSREKKESFPLTVTSAQKNPTAFYLCASGGQSNQPQHFGDGTRLSIL.

CDR3 in amino acids: CASSSKRDMRTGEQYF. DNA for the CDR3: TGTGCCAGCAGCTCCAAGCGGGACATGCGGACGGGCGAGCAGTACTTC. The genes are TRBV5-4 and TRBJ2-7, with D possibly being TRBD2 (7 bases). The length of the CDR3 is 16 residues. Trimming pared 3 bases from V and 6 bases from J, leaving 22 bases between. Germline values: CDR1 SGHNT, CDR2 YYREEE (reference sequence).

The rearrangement joins TRBV5-1 to TRBJ2-7; 7 bases match TRBD1. Germline CDR1 is SGHRS and CDR2 is YFSETQ. CDR3 length: 13 residues. Trimming cost V 3 bases and J 6 bases; bases outside gene matches: 6. The CDR3 nucleotides read TGCGCCAGCAGCTGGGCGACAGGGTCCGAGCAGTACTTC. Translated, it gives CASSWATGSEQYF.